The 5 T cell receptor beta chains given below trace back to one sample, sequenced in a study of shared clonotypes between healthy human individuals. Sequencing used immunoSEQ multiplex PCR; TCRdb keeps in-frame clones, though not all of them. In the table there are around 2.3 million clones, approximately 96% of which are singletons. Material for sequencing was naive CD4+ T cells sorted from blood. Subset described: CD45RA+ positively selected. The source is a man aged 18 to 29 in good health.

The chain carries TRBV5-1 and TRBJ2-3; 8 bases align to TRBD1. The J segment lost 1 base and the V segment lost 2 bases, leaving 6 bases of the junction unmatched. The CDR3 contains 16 residues. The germline V gene has CDR1 SGHRS and CDR2 YFSETQ. The CDR3 is CASSFAGQGGTDTQYF. The DNA of the CDR3 is TGCGCCAGCAGCTTCGCCGGACAGGGTGGCACAGATACGCAGTATTTT.

This sequence joins TRBV9 and TRBJ2-7; TRBD1 agrees at 7 bases. Trimming took 3 bases from V and 0 from J; bases not matched to a gene: 3. The CDR3 extends over 14 amino acids. Germline CDR1 and CDR2: SGDLS and YYNGEE. The CDR3 loop is CASSAGQVSYEQYF. DNA of the CDR3: TGTGCCAGCAGCGCAGGACAGGTCTCCTACGAGCAGTACTTC.

The genes are TRBV7-9 and TRBJ2-5; D remains unclear. This CDR3 contains 13 residues. The V end lost 3 bases, the J end lost 3 bases, and 8 bases lay between the germline ends. The germline V gene encodes CDR1 SEHNR and CDR2 FQNEAQ (reference sequence). The CDR3 is CASSLGNKETQYF. The CDR3 DNA reads as TGTGCCAGCAGCTTGGGGAACAAAGAGACCCAGTACTTC.

Here the CDR3 reads CASPRASGTSGREQFF. In nucleotides, the CDR3 is TGTGCCAGCCCACGCGCATCTGGGACTAGTGGTCGGGAGCAGTTCTTC. The V call is TRBV18, the J call TRBJ2-1; 8 bases match TRBD2. This CDR3 spans 16 amino acids. Germline V gives CDR1 KGHSH, CDR2 LQKENI. V lost 8 bases, J lost 10 bases, and 19 bases stayed unmatched.

This chain connects TRBV2 to TRBJ2-4; the D is unclear. Germline V CDR1 and CDR2: SNHLY, FYNNEI. Trimming removed 4 bases at V and 0 bases at J, with 10 bases between. The CDR3 contains 15 residues. In nucleotides, the CDR3 is TGTGCCAGCAGTGGGGCAGATCTAGCCAAAAACATTCAGTACTTC. This gives the protein CASSGADLAKNIQYF. The full variable domain, completed using reference TRBV2 and TRBJ2-4, is EPEVTQTPSHQVTQMGQEVILRCVPISNHLYFYWYRQILGQKVEFLVSFYNNEISEKSEIFDDQFSVERPDGSNFTLKIRSTKLEDSAMYFCASSGADLAKNIQYFGAGTRLSVL.